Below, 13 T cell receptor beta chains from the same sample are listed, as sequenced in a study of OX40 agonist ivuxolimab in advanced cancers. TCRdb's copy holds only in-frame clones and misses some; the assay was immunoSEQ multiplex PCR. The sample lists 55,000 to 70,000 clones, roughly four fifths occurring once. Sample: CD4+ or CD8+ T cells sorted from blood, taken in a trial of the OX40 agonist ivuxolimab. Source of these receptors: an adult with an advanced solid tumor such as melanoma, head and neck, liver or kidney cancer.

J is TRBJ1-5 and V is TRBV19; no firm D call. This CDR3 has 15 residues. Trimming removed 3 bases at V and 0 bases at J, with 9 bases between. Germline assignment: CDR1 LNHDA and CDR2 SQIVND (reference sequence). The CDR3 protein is CASSIGEGSNQPQHF. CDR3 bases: TGTGCCAGTAGTATCGGTGAGGGTAGCAATCAGCCCCAGCATTTT.

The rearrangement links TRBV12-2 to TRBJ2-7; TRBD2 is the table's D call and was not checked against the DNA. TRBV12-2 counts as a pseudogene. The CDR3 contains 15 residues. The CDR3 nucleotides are TGTGCAAGTCGCTCTAGCAGGGACTTATCCTACGAGCAGTACTTC. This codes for CASRSSRDLSYEQYF.

The CDR3 spells CASSLDSQIQGLHF. CDR3 DNA: TGTGCCAGCAGCTTGGACAGCCAGATTCAGGGCCTCCACTTT. The chain uses TRBV7-9 and TRBJ1-6; maybe TRBD1 (6 bases). The CDR3 extends over 14 amino acids. V lost 3 bases, J lost 15 bases, and 18 bases lay in between. CDR1 is SEHNR and CDR2 is FQNEAQ in the germline V gene (reference sequence).

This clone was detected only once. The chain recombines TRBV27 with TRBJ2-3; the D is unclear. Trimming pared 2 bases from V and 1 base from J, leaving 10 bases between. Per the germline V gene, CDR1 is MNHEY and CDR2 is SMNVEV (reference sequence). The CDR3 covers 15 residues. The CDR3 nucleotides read TGTGCCAGCAGTTTAAGTTATTTGGGCACAGATACGCAGTATTTT. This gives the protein CASSLSYLGTDTQYF.

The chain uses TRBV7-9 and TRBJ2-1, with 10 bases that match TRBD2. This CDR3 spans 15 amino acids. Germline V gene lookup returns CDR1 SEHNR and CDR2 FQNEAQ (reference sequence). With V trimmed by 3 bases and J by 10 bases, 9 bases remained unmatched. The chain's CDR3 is CASSFLSSGGQEQFF. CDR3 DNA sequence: TGTGCCAGCAGCTTTCTTTCTAGCGGGGGACAAGAGCAGTTCTTC.

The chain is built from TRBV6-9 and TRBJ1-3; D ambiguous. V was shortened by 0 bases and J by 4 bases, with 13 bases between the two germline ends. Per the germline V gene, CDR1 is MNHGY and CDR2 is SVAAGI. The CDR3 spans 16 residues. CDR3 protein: CASSYSTRPIGNTIYF. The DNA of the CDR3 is TGTGCCAGCAGTTATTCTACCCGGCCAATCGGAAACACCATATATTTT.

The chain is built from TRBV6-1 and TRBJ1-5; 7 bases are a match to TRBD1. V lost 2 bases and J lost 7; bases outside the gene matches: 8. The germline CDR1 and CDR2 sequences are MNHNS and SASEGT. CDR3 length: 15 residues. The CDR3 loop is CASSEWGGGVQPQHF. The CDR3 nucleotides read TGTGCCAGCAGTGAATGGGGAGGGGGCGTCCAGCCCCAGCATTTT.

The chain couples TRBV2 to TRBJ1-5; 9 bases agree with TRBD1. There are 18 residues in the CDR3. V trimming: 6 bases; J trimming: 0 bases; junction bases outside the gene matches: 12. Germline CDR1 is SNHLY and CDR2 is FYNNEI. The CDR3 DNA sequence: TGTGCCAGCAGCCGGTTCGGACAGGGGTTTTATAGCAATCAGCCCCAGCATTTT. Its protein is CASSRFGQGFYSNQPQHF. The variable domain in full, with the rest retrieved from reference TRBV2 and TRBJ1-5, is EPEVTQTPSHQVTQMGQEVILRCVPISNHLYFYWYRQILGQKVEFLVSFYNNEISEKSEIFDDQFSVERPDGSNFTLKIRSTKLEDSAMYFCASSRFGQGFYSNQPQHFGDGTRLSIL.

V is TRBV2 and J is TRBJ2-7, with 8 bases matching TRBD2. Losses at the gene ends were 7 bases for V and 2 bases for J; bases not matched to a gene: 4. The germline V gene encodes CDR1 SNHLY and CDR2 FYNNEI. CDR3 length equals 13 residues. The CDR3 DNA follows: TGTGCCAGCACGGCGGGAGGCCCCTACGAGCAGTACTTC. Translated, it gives CASTAGGPYEQYF.

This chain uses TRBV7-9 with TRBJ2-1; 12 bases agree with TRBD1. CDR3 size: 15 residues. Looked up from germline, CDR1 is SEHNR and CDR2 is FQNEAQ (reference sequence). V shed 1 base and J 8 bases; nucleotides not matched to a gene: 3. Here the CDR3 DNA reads TGTGCCAGCAGCTTAGGGGGACAGGGGGCCGATGAGCAGTTCTTC. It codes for CASSLGGQGADEQFF.

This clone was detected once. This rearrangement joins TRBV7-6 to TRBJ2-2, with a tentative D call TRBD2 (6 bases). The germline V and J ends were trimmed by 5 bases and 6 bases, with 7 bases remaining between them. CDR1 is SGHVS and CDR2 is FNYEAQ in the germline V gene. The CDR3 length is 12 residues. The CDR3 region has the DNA TGTGCCAGCAGCCAGCGGGCCGGGGAGCTGTTTTTT. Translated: CASSQRAGELFF.

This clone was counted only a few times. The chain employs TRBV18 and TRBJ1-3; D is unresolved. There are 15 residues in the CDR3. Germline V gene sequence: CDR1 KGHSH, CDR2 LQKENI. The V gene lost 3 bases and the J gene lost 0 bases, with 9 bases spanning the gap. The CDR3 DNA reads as TGTGCCAGCTCACCGGGCGTGGGCTCTGGAAACACCATATATTTT. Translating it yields CASSPGVGSGNTIYF.

The CDR3 protein is CASSSHGWAGNTIYF. The CDR3 DNA is TGTGCCAGCAGCTCCCACGGGTGGGCAGGAAACACCATATATTTT. The genes are TRBV28 and TRBJ1-3; no reliable D call. Germline values: CDR1 MDHEN, CDR2 SYDVKM. Trimming removed 6 bases from V and 4 bases from J, with 16 bases in between. CDR3 size: 15 residues.